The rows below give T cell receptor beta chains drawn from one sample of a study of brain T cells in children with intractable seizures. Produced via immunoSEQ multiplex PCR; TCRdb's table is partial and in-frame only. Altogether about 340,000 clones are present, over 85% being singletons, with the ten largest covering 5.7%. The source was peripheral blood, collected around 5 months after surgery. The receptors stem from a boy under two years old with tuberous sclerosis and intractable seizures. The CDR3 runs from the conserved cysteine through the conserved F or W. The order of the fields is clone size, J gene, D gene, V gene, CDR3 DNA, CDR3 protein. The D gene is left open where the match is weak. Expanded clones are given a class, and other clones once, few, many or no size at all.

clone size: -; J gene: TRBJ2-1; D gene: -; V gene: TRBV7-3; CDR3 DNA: TGTGCCAGCAGCTTAGGACGGGGCAGCTCCTACAATGAGCAGTTCTTC; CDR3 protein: CASSLGRGSSYNEQFF
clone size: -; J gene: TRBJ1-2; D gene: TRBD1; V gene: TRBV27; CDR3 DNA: TGTGCCAGCAGTTTTAGCGGGACAGGGGACTATGGCTACACCTTC; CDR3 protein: CASSFSGTGDYGYTF
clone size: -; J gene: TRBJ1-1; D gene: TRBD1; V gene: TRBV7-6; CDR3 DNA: TGTGCCAGCAGCTCCGAACCGGGACAGGGAGTGAACACTGAAGCTTTCTTT; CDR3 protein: CASSSEPGQGVNTEAFF
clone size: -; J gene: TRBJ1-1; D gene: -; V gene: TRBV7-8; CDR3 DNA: TGTGCCAGCAGCTTATCTCGGCTAAACACTGAAGCTTTCTTT; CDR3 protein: CASSLSRLNTEAFF
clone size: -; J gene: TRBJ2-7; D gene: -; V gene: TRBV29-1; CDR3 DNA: TGCAGCGTTACTGCGCCGTCCTACGAGCAGTACTTC; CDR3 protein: CSVTAPSYEQYF
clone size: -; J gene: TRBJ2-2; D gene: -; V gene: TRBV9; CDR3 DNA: TGTGCCAGCAGCGTATATGGCGGGGAGCTGTTTTTT; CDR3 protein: CASSVYGGELFF
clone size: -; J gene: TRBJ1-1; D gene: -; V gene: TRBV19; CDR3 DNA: TGTGCCAGTAGTCTCAACAGGGTGAACACTGAAGCTTTCTTT; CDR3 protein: CASSLNRVNTEAFF
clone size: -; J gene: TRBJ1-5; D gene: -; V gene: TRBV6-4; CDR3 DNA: TGTGCCAGCAGTGACTACGGTGAGGGCCGCACGAAGCCCCAGCATTTT; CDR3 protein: CASSDYGEGRTKPQHF
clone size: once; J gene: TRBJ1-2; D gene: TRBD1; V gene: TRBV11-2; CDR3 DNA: TGTGCCAGCAGCTCGCTAGACAGGGCAGCCCCCAGCTATGGCTACACCTTC; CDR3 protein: CASSSLDRAAPSYGYTF
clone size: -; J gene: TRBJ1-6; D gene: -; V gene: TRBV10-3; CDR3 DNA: TGTGCCATCAGTGAGGGGGGGGTCACGCTGGAGGTATATAATTCACCCCTCCACTTT; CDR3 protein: CAISEGGVTLEVYNSPLHF
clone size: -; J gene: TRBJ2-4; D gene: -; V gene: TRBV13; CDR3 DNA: TGTGCCAGCAGCTTAGGGGGAGCAAGTTCAAACATTCAGTACTTC; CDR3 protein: CASSLGGASSNIQYF
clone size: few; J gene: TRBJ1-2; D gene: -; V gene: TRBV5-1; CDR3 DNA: TGCGCCAGCAGCTTAGGGTATGGCTACACCTTC; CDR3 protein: CASSLGYGYTF
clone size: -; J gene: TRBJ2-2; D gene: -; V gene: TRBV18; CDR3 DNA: TGTGCCAGCTCACCAGCATATGACACCGGGGAGCTGTTTTTT; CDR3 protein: CASSPAYDTGELFF
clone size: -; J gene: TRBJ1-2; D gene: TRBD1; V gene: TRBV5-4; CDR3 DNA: TGTGCCAGCAGCACCGACAGGGACTATGGCTACACCTTC; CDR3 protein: CASSTDRDYGYTF
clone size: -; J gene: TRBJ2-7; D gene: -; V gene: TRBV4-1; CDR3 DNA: TGCGCCCGCAGCCGCCTCCATGGGCGCAGGAGCTCCTACGAGCAGTACTTC; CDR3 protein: CARSRLHGRRSSYEQYF
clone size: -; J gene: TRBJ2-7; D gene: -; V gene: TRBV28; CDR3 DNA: TGTGCCAGCAGCCCCAGGGGGAGGGGGCACGAGCAGTACTTC; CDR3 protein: CASSPRGRGHEQYF
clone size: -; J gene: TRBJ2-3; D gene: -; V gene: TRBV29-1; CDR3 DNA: TGCAGCGTTGAAGAGCTTAACTCAATCGGAGGGACAGATACGCAGTATTTT; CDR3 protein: CSVEELNSIGGTDTQYF
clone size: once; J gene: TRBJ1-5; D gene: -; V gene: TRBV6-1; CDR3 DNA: TGTGCCAGCAGTGTACAGACACAATGGACATCAGGTGGTAGCAATCAGCCCCAGCATTTT; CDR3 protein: CASSVQTQWTSGGSNQPQHF
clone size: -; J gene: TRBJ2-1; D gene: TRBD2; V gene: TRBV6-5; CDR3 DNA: TGTGCCAGCAGTACCCTAGCGGGGGTAGATGAGCAGTTCTTC; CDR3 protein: CASSTLAGVDEQFF
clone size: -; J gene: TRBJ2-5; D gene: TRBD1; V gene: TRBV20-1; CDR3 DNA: TGCAGTGCTAGTGAAGCAGGGGGCCAAGAGACCCAGTACTTC; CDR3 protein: CSASEAGGQETQYF
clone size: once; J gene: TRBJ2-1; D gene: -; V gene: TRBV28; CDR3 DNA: TGTGCCAGCAGGGTCCGGGAGTACCCCCGGAATGAGCAGTTCTTC; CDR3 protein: CASRVREYPRNEQFF
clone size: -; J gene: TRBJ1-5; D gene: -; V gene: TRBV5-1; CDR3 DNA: TGCGCCAGCAGCGGGGGAGAGAGCAATCAGCCCCAGCATTTT; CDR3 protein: CASSGGESNQPQHF
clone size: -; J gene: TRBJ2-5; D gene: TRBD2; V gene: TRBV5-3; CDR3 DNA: TGTGCCAGAAGCATATCTAGCGGGAGGGGGTCCCAAGAGACCCAGTACTTC; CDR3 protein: CARSISSGRGSQETQYF
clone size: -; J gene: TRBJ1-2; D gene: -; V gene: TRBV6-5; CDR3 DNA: TGTGCCAGCTCCGGTCCTAACTATGGCTACACCTTC; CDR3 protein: CASSGPNYGYTF
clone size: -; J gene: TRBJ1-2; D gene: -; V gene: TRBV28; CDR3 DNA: TGTGCCAGCAGCTTGAGGGCGCCCTGGGGCTATGGCTACACCTTC; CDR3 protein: CASSLRAPWGYGYTF